This T cell receptor beta chain is drawn from a study of blood T cell repertoires in COVID-19. In the study overall: Material from acute and convalescent COVID-19 was sourced from the United States, Italy and Spain.

The germline gives CDR1 SGHTA, CDR2 FQGNSA. This CDR3 is built from 14 residues. V was pared by 2 bases and J by 7 bases, with 15 bases between. Original handling: Amplification from reference gene primers served as the basis for estimated nucleated cell counts. Repertoires were generated with immunoSEQ multiplex PCR, while TCRdb's copy carries only in-frame clones and drops some. V and J calls and clone size come straight from that table; D and trimming were deduced from the DNA. In the table there are roughly 260,000 clones, 87% of which are singletons. The sample comprised peripheral blood. The V call is TRBV7-2, the J call TRBJ2-7; possibly TRBD2 for D (6 bases). The TCR originated in a woman between 45 and 65 years old who had recovered from COVID-19. In DNA, the CDR3 is TGTGCCAGCAGCTTAAATGCGGGGCCGGGGGAGCAGTACTTC. It translates to CASSLNAGPGEQYF.